This is a list of T cell receptor beta chains from one sample in a study of shared clonotypes between healthy human individuals. Sequencing was performed with immunoSEQ multiplex PCR; in TCRdb, only in-frame clones are kept and a portion is missing. The sample includes roughly 510,000 clones, 60% to 80% of them seen just once. The sequencing sample was made of PBMCs. Source of these receptors: a woman aged 40 to 55 in good health. Some clones in this sample may be carry-over from other donors' samples. Both conserved end residues are part of each CDR3. The D gene is left open where the match is weak. A clone size is listed for some rows: how often the clone was seen (once, few, many), or a class if it is expanded.

DNA: TGTGCCAGCAGCTTAGGGCCTAGCGGGAGTACGGCCTACAATGAGCAGTTCTTC; CDR3: CASSLGPSGSTAYNEQFF; J: TRBJ2-1; V: TRBV11-2; D: TRBD2; size: -
DNA: TGCGCCAGCAGCTTGAGGGGATCCGAAGCCTACGAGCAGTACTTC; CDR3: CASSLRGSEAYEQYF; J: TRBJ2-7; V: TRBV5-1; D: -; size: -
DNA: TGTGCCAGCAGCCAAGGGGTATATCAGCCCCAGCATTTT; CDR3: CASSQGVYQPQHF; J: TRBJ1-5; V: TRBV14; D: -; size: once
DNA: TGTGCCAGTAGTATGGGACAGGGAGAAGCTTTCTTT; CDR3: CASSMGQGEAFF; J: TRBJ1-1; V: TRBV19; D: TRBD1; size: -
DNA: TGTGCCAGCAGCCTTAAACTAGCGGGAGGGTTAGATACGCAGTATTTT; CDR3: CASSLKLAGGLDTQYF; J: TRBJ2-3; V: TRBV5-4; D: TRBD2; size: -
DNA: TGTGCCAGCTCACCACGGCTAGGGGCTGAAGCTTTCTTT; CDR3: CASSPRLGAEAFF; J: TRBJ1-1; V: TRBV18; D: -; size: -
DNA: TGTGCCAGCAGCTTTGGCCCCTTAACCGGAAACACCATATATTTT; CDR3: CASSFGPLTGNTIYF; J: TRBJ1-3; V: TRBV7-8; D: -; size: -
DNA: TGTGCCAGCAGCCGAGGACAAAGCTCCTACGAGCAGTACTTC; CDR3: CASSRGQSSYEQYF; J: TRBJ2-7; V: TRBV5-6; D: -; size: -
DNA: TGTGCCAGCGATACCTTCAGCGGGGCCTACAATGAGCAGTTCTTC; CDR3: CASDTFSGAYNEQFF; J: TRBJ2-1; V: TRBV6-1; D: TRBD2; size: -
DNA: TGTGCCAGCAGCCCTTCGGGAGGGCTTACCGGGGAGCTGTTTTTT; CDR3: CASSPSGGLTGELFF; J: TRBJ2-2; V: TRBV7-6; D: TRBD2; size: -
DNA: TGTGCCAGCAGCCTAACAGTCGGCGGAGCCTACAATGAGCAGTTCTTC; CDR3: CASSLTVGGAYNEQFF; J: TRBJ2-1; V: TRBV11-2; D: -; size: -
DNA: TGTGCCAGCAGTACCAGACTAGCGGGTACTACCTACGAGCAGTACTTC; CDR3: CASSTRLAGTTYEQYF; J: TRBJ2-7; V: TRBV27; D: TRBD2; size: -
DNA: TGTGCCAGCAGTTTCCAGGGTAGTTACGGCTACACCTTC; CDR3: CASSFQGSYGYTF; J: TRBJ1-2; V: TRBV28; D: -; size: -
DNA: TGTGCCAGCAGCTCAAGACTAGCGGGAGGGGTAAAAGAGACCCAGTACTTC; CDR3: CASSSRLAGGVKETQYF; J: TRBJ2-5; V: TRBV11-2; D: TRBD2; size: -
DNA: TGTGCCAGTAAGGGGACTAGCGGGAGCTCCTACAATGAGCAGTTCTTC; CDR3: CASKGTSGSSYNEQFF; J: TRBJ2-1; V: TRBV19; D: TRBD2; size: -
DNA: TGTGCCAGCAGTGTCGCGACAGGGGGCTACGAGCAGTACTTC; CDR3: CASSVATGGYEQYF; J: TRBJ2-7; V: TRBV6-4; D: TRBD1; size: -
DNA: TGCGCCAGCAGTGAGTCAGGGGTGGAGACCCAGTACTTC; CDR3: CASSESGVETQYF; J: TRBJ2-5; V: TRBV10-2; D: -; size: -
DNA: TGCGCCAGCAGCTCTACTAGCGGATCTTCCTACGAGCAGTACTTC; CDR3: CASSSTSGSSYEQYF; J: TRBJ2-7; V: TRBV5-1; D: TRBD2; size: few
DNA: TGTGCCAGCAGCTGGACAGGGGCAATATCCTACGAGCAGTACTTC; CDR3: CASSWTGAISYEQYF; J: TRBJ2-7; V: TRBV11-2; D: TRBD1; size: -
DNA: TGTGCCAGCAGCTTGTGGGGGGGAAGTGGCACAGATACGCAGTATTTT; CDR3: CASSLWGGSGTDTQYF; J: TRBJ2-3; V: TRBV5-6; D: TRBD2; size: -
DNA: TGTGCCAGCAGCTTGGGGGGACCGGGACAGATCTCTGGAAACACCATATATTTT; CDR3: CASSLGGPGQISGNTIYF; J: TRBJ1-3; V: TRBV5-4; D: TRBD1; size: -